This TCR beta chain was sequenced during a study of technical replicates of blood from a handful of donors. Repertoires were generated with immunoSEQ multiplex PCR, while TCRdb's copy carries only in-frame clones and drops some. The sample contains under 95,000 clones, 92% of which appear only once. Per the germline V gene, CDR1 is LGHNA and CDR2 is YSLEER. Trimming cost V 1 base and J 5 bases; bases outside gene matches: 5. The CDR3 loop spans 16 amino acids. The chain carries TRBV4-3 and TRBJ2-2; 9 bases fit TRBD2. The TCR comes from a human donor in good health. The sample consisted of T cells isolated from PBMCs. This chain's CDR3 is CASSQAASGATGELFF. The CDR3 DNA is TGCGCCAGCAGCCAAGCCGCTAGCGGGGCGACCGGGGAGCTGTTTTTT.